This TCR beta chain was sequenced in a study of T-cell reconstitution after alpha-beta-depleted transplantation in children. TCRbeta library preparation incorporated unique molecular identifiers. MiXCR was run by TCRdb on the PCR reads, yielding one entry per CDR3 protein. The sample includes fewer than 750,000 distinct CDR3 sequences, 27% of them seen just once. The ends lost 5 bases at V and 7 bases at J; junction bases unmatched: 5. Germline V lookup: CDR1 SGHDT, CDR2 YYEEEE. The CDR3 has 13 amino acids. The sequence derives from a boy in the first two years of life with Wiskott-Aldrich syndrome, due to receive a stem cell transplant. The gene calls are TRBV5-6 and TRBJ2-1; 8 nucleotides agree with TRBD1. This sample comprised PBMCs, obtained before TCRalphabeta/CD19-depleted stem cell transplant. The CDR3: CASRWTGRNEQFF. DNA of the CDR3: TGTGCCAGCAGGTGGACAGGGAGGAATGAGCAGTTCTTC.